This passage covers 13 T cell receptor beta chains from one sample sequenced in a study of relationships among human T cell subsets. From mRNA, alpha and beta CDR3 regions were amplified using semiquantitative ARM-PCR. Tagged nested gene-specific primers were used first, then communal superprimers amplified exponentially. TCRdb re-derived calls from the multiplex PCR reads in MiXCR, one entry per CDR3 protein. Among 5,000 or so distinct CDR3 sequences listed, 65% to 85% were seen once. The specimen was total T cells sorted from blood. These receptors were taken from a man aged 35 to 55 in good health.

This clonotype was seen a handful of times. J is TRBJ1-2 and V is TRBV14; weak D call: TRBD1 (6 bases). V lost 1 base and J lost 7, with 10 bases in between. The CDR3 runs to 13 residues. Germline V lookup: CDR1 SGHDN, CDR2 FVKESK. The CDR3 here is CASSQAWTAGYTF. In nucleotides, the CDR3 is TGTGCCAGCAGCCAAGCCTGGACAGCTGGCTACACCTTC. Full variable domain (remainder filled in from reference TRBV14 and TRBJ1-2): EAGVTQFPSHSVIEKGQTVTLRCDPISGHDNLYWYRRVMGKEIKFLLHFVKESKQDESGMPNNRFLAERTGGTYSTLKVQPAELEDSGVYFCASSQAWTAGYTFGSGTRLTVV.

V usage is TRBV12-3 or TRBV12-4 and J usage is TRBJ2-1, with 7 bases fitting TRBD2. The CDR3 loop spans 13 amino acids. CDR3 coding DNA: TGTGCGGCGCTGGGCGGGAGTCGCGGTGAGCAGTTCTTC. It translates to CAALGGSRGEQFF.

The chain couples TRBV14 to TRBJ2-7; TRBD1 is a possible D gene (5 bases). Germline assignment: CDR1 SGHDN and CDR2 FVKESK. The CDR3 contains 13 residues. Trimming stripped 6 bases from V and 0 bases from J, with 9 bases between. Here the CDR3 reads CASSRGSSYEQYF. CDR3 DNA sequence: TGTGCCAGCAGTAGGGGTAGCTCCTACGAGCAGTACTTC.

The chain employs TRBV11-2 and TRBJ2-5, with D possibly being TRBD1 (5 bases). The CDR3 length is 12 residues. Germline loops: CDR1 SGHAT, CDR2 FQNNGV. V dropped 5 bases and J dropped 2 bases, with 6 bases sitting between them. The CDR3 DNA follows: TGTGCCAGCAGCCGACAGCAAGAGACCCAGTACTTC. Translation: CASSRQQETQYF. The variable domain in full, with the rest retrieved from reference TRBV11-2 and TRBJ2-5, is EAGVAQSPRYKIIEKRQSVAFWCNPISGHATLYWYQQILGQGPKLLIQFQNNGVVDDSQLPKDRFSAERLKGVDSTLKIQPAKLEDSAVYLCASSRQQETQYFGPGTRLLVL.

The chain links TRBV7-9 to TRBJ2-5; 11 nucleotides match TRBD2. The CDR3 contains 15 residues. With 2 bases clipped from V and 2 bases from J, the junction kept 1 base outside the gene matches. Germline CDR1 reads SEHNR; CDR2 reads FQNEAQ (reference sequence). The CDR3 loop reads CASSLTSGRQETQYF. CDR3 nucleotide sequence: TGTGCCAGCAGCTTAACTAGCGGGAGACAAGAGACCCAGTACTTC.

The chain links TRBV28 to TRBJ1-1; D not resolved. The CDR3 runs to 11 residues. V was cut by 10 bases and J by 11 bases, with 17 bases left in between. CDR1 and CDR2 from the germline V gene are MDHEN and SYDVKM. The DNA for the CDR3 is TGTGCCACCCGCCCCGGCATGGGGGCTTTCTTT. Encoded protein: CATRPGMGAFF.

This clonotype came up a few times. The V call is TRBV28, the J call TRBJ1-2, with 7 bases lining up with TRBD1. V trimming: 7 bases; J trimming: 5 bases; junction bases outside the gene matches: 10. Looked up from germline, CDR1 is MDHEN and CDR2 is SYDVKM. This CDR3 contains 14 residues. CDR3 loop: CASNPDRVGYGYTF. The CDR3 DNA follows: TGTGCCAGCAATCCTGACAGGGTCGGATATGGCTACACCTTC.

This clonotype was observed a handful of times. This chain joins TRBV2 and TRBJ1-2; 7 bases match TRBD1. The CDR3 is made up of 12 amino acids. Trimming removed 8 bases from V and 6 bases from J; junction bases left unmatched: 6. The germline V gene encodes CDR1 SNHLY and CDR2 FYNNEI. The CDR3 here is CASRTGRDGYTF. For the CDR3, the DNA is TGTGCCAGCCGGACAGGAAGAGATGGCTACACCTTC.

This sequence joins TRBV28 and TRBJ2-7; a weak D match, TRBD2 (6 bases). Germline V gene lookup returns CDR1 MDHEN and CDR2 SYDVKM. V was pared by 8 bases and J by 3 bases, with 8 bases between. The CDR3 totals 11 residues. CDR3 region: CASHGGYEQYF. As DNA, the CDR3 is TGTGCCAGCCACGGGGGCTACGAGCAGTACTTC.

The J gene is TRBJ2-7, the V gene TRBV19; TRBD2 aligns across 9 bases. The CDR3 consists of 14 residues. Per the germline V gene, CDR1 is LNHDA and CDR2 is SQIVND (reference sequence). V trimming: 7 bases; J trimming: 3 bases; junction bases outside the gene matches: 7. The CDR3 bases are TGTGCCAGTACCCCTAGCGGGGACATCTACGAGCAGTACTTC. Its translation is CASTPSGDIYEQYF.

This clonotype appeared a single time. This sequence joins TRBV5-8 and TRBJ2-1; 14 bases are shared with TRBD2. This CDR3 region has 14 residues. Trimming removed 1 base from V and 16 bases from J; junction bases left unmatched: 7. From germline, CDR1 is SGHTS and CDR2 YDEGEE. The CDR3 sequence is CASSLYETSGRGFF. In DNA, the CDR3 is TGTGCCAGCAGCTTGTATGAGACTAGCGGGAGGGGATTCTTC. The full variable domain, its missing parts supplied by reference TRBV5-8 and TRBJ2-1, is EAGVTQSPTHLIKTRGQQATLRCSPISGHTSVYWYQQALGLGLQFLLWYDEGEERNRGNFPPRFSGRQFPNYSSELNVNALELEDSALYLCASSLYETSGRGFFGPGTRLTVL.

V usage is TRBV6-1 and J usage is TRBJ2-7, with D perhaps TRBD1 (6 bases). V lost 4 bases, J lost 0 bases, and 10 bases lay in between. The CDR3 consists of 14 residues. The germline V gene encodes CDR1 MNHNS and CDR2 SASEGT. The CDR3 coding sequence is TGTGCCAGCAGTGGCCGGGACAACTCCTACGAGCAGTACTTC. This codes for CASSGRDNSYEQYF.

The J gene is TRBJ2-7, the V gene TRBV3-1; 10 bases are a match to TRBD2. The CDR3 is made up of 15 amino acids. The germline gives CDR1 LGHDT, CDR2 YNNKEL (reference sequence). With 2 bases clipped from V and 6 bases from J, the junction kept 7 bases outside the gene matches. CDR3 bases: TGTGCCAGCAGCCAACCCGGGACTAGCGACTCCGAGCAGTACTTC. As protein: CASSQPGTSDSEQYF.